The clone carrying this TCR beta chain was detected a few times. The antigen is unknown. The record originates from a study of blood T cells in healthy people across ages. Study-level points and caveats: Fewer expanded clones and more diversity marked long-lived versus aged donors.

The CDR3 loop spans 12 amino acids. With 5 bases removed from V and 7 bases from J, the gap between germline ends came to 11 bases. Per the germline V gene, CDR1 is SGHTA and CDR2 is FQGNSA. Combining a sample-barcoded 5' primer with a J-beta primer mix, a second PCR ran for roughly 7 to 11 cycles. Each CDR3 protein gets one entry after TCRdb re-called the 5' RACE reads with MiXCR. The sample records about 1.4 million distinct CDR3 sequences, roughly 59% being singletons. Sequencing input: blood. This TCR was recovered from a man between 18 and 29 years old in good health. The V gene is TRBV7-2, the J gene TRBJ2-5; the D is unclear. As DNA, the CDR3 is TGTGCCAGCAGCCCACCCTCCGGGACCCAGTACTTC. This translates into CASSPPSGTQYF.